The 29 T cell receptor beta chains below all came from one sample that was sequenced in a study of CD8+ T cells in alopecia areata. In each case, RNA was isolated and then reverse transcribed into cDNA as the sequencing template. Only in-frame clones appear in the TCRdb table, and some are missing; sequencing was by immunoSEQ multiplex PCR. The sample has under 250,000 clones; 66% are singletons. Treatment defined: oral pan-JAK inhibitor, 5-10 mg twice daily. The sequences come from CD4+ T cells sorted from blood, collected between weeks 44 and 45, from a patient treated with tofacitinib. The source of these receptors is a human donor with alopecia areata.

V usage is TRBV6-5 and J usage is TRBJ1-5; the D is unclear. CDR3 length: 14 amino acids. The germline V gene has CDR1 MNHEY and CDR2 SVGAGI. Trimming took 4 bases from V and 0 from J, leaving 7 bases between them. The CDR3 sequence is CASSSQNSNQPQHF. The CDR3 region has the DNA TGTGCCAGCAGTTCCCAGAATAGCAATCAGCCCCAGCATTTT.

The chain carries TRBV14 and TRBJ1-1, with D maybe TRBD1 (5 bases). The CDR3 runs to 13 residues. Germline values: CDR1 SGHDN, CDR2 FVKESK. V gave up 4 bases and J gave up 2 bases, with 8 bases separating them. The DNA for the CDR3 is TGTGCCAGCAGCCCGACAGTTAACACTGAAGCTTTCTTT. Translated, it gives CASSPTVNTEAFF. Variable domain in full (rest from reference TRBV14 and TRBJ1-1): EAGVTQFPSHSVIEKGQTVTLRCDPISGHDNLYWYRRVMGKEIKFLLHFVKESKQDESGMPNNRFLAERTGGTYSTLKVQPAELEDSGVYFCASSPTVNTEAFFGQGTRLTVV.

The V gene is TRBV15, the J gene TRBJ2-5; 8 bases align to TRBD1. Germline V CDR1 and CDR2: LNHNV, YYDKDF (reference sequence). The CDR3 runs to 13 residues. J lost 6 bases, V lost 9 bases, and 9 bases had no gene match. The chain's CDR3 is CATMDRAQKTQYF. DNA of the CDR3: TGTGCCACGATGGACAGGGCACAAAAGACCCAGTACTTC.

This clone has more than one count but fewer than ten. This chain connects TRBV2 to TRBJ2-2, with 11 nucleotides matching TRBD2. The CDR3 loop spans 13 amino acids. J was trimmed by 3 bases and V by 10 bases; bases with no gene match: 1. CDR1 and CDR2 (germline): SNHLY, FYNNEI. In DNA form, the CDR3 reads TGTGCCACGGGACTAGCGGACACCGGGGAGCTGTTTTTT. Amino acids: CATGLADTGELFF.

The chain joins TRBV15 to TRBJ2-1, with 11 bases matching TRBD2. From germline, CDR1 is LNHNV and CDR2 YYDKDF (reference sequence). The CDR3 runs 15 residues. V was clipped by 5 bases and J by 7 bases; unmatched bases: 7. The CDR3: CATSDYSGGGNEQFF. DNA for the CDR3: TGTGCCACCAGCGACTATAGCGGGGGGGGAAATGAGCAGTTCTTC.

Here the CDR3 DNA reads TGTGCCAGCTCACCACCGGGCACAGATACGCAGTATTTT. Translation: CASSPPGTDTQYF. The chain carries TRBV18 and TRBJ2-3; D is uncertain. This CDR3 comprises 13 residues. V gave up 0 bases and J gave up 1 base, with 2 bases separating them. Germline-derived CDR1 and CDR2 are KGHSH and LQKENI.

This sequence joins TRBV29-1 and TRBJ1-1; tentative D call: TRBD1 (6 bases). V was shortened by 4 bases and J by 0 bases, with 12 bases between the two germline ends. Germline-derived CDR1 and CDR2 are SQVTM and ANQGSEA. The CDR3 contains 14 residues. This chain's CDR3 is CSVGGQIMNTEAFF. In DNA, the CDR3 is TGCAGCGTTGGTGGACAGATTATGAACACTGAAGCTTTCTTT.

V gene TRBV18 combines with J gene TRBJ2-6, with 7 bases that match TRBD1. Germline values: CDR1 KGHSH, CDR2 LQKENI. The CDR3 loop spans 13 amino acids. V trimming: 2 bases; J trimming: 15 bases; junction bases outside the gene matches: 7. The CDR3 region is CASSPRKGQALTF. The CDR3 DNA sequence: TGTGCCAGCTCACCAAGAAAAGGACAGGCCCTGACTTTC.

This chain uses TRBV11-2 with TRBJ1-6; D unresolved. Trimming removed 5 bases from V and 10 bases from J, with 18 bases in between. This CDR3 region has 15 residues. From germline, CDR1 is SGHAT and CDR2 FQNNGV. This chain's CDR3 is CASSVDGLGGSPLHF. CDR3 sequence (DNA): TGTGCCAGCAGCGTGGACGGCCTGGGAGGATCACCCCTCCACTTT.

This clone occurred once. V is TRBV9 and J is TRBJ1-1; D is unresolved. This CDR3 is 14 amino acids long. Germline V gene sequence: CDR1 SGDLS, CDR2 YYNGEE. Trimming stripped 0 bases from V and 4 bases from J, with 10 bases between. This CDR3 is CASSVAYRSTEAFF. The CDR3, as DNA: TGTGCCAGCAGCGTAGCTTATCGATCCACTGAAGCTTTCTTT.

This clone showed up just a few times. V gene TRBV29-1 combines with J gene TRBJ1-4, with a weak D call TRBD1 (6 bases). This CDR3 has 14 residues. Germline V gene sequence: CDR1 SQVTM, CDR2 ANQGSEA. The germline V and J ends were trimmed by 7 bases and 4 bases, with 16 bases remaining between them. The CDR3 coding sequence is TGCAGCGCCCGTTTCGGGACAAATAATGAAAAACTGTTTTTT. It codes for CSARFGTNNEKLFF.

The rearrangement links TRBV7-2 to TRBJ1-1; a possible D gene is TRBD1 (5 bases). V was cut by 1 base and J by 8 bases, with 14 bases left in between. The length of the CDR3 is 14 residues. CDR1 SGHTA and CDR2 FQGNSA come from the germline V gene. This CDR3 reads CASSLVAGTGEAFF. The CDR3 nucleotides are TGTGCCAGCAGCTTAGTCGCGGGAACAGGAGAAGCTTTCTTT. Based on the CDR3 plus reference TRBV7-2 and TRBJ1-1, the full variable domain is GAGVSQSPSNKVTEKGKDVELRCDPISGHTALYWYRQSLGQGLEFLIYFQGNSAPDKSGLPSDRFSAERTGGSVSTLTIQRTQQEDSAVYLCASSLVAGTGEAFFGQGTRLTVV.

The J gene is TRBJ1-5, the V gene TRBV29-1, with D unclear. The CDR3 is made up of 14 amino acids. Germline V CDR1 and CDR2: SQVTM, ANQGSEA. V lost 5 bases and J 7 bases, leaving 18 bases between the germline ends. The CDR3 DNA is TGCAGCGTTCGAACCGCGGACGGCTTGCAGCCCCAGCATTTT. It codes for CSVRTADGLQPQHF.

CDR3 amino acids: CASSGLGINEQFF. The CDR3 DNA sequence: TGTGCCAGCAGTGGATTAGGGATCAATGAGCAGTTCTTC. V usage is TRBV2 and J usage is TRBJ2-1; no firm D call. CDR3 length: 13 amino acids. Trimming left V 4 bases short and J 6 bases short, with 10 bases between. Germline V gene sequence: CDR1 SNHLY, CDR2 FYNNEI.

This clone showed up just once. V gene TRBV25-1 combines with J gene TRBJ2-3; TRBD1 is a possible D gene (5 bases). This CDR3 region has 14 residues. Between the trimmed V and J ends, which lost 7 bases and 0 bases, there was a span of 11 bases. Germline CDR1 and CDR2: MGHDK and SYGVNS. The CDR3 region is CASNPRGSTDTQYF. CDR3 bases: TGTGCCAGCAACCCAAGGGGAAGCACAGATACGCAGTATTTT. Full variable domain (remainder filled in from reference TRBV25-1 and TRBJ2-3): EADIYQTPRYLVIGTGKKITLECSQTMGHDKMYWYQQDPGMELHLIHYSYGVNSTEKGDLSSESTVSRIRTEHFPLTLESARPSHTSQYLCASNPRGSTDTQYFGPGTRLTVL.

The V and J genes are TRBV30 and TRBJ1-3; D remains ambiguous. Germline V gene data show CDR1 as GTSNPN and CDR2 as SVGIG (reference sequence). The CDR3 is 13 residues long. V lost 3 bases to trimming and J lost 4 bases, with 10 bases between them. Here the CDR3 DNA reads TGTGCCTGGAGCAGAGTCATCGGAAACACCATATATTTT. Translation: CAWSRVIGNTIYF. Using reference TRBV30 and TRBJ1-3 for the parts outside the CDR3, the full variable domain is SQTIHQWPATLVQPVGSPLSLECTVEGTSNPNLYWYRQAAGRGLQLLFYSVGIGQISSEVPQNLSASRPQDRQFILSSKKLLLSDSGFYLCAWSRVIGNTIYFGEGSWLTVV.

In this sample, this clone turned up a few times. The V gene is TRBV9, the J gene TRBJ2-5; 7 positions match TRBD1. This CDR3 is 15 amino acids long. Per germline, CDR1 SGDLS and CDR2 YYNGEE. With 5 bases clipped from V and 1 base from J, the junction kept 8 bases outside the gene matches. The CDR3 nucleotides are TGTGCCAGCAGTCGACAGACAGGGCCCCAAGAGACCCAGTACTTC. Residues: CASSRQTGPQETQYF.

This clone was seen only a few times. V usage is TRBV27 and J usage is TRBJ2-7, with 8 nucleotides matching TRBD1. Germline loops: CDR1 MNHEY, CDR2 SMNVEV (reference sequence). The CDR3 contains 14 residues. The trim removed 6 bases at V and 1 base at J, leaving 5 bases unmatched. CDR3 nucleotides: TGTGCCAGCAGACCGGGACAGGTATCCTACGAGCAGTACTTC. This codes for CASRPGQVSYEQYF.

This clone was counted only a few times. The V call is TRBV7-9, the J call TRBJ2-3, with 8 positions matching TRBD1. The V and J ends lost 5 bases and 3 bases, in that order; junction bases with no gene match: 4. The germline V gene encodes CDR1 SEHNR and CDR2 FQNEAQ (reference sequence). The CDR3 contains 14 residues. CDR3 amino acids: CASSLRGQTDTQYF. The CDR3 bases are TGTGCCAGCAGCCTCAGGGGGCAGACAGATACGCAGTATTTT.

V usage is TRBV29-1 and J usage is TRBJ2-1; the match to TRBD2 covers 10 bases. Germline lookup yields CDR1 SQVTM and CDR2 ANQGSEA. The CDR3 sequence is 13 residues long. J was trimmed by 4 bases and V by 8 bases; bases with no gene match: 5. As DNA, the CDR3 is TGCAGCAGTACTAGCGGGGTATACAATGAGCAGTTCTTC. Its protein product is CSSTSGVYNEQFF.

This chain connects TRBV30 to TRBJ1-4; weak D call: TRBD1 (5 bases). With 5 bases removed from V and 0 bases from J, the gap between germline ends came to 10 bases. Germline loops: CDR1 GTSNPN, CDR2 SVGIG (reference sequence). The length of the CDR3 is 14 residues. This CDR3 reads CAWAQGTTNEKLFF. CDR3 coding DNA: TGTGCCTGGGCGCAGGGAACAACTAATGAAAAACTGTTTTTT. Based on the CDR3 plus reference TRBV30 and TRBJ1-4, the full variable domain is SQTIHQWPATLVQPVGSPLSLECTVEGTSNPNLYWYRQAAGRGLQLLFYSVGIGQISSEVPQNLSASRPQDRQFILSSKKLLLSDSGFYLCAWAQGTTNEKLFFGSGTQLSVL.

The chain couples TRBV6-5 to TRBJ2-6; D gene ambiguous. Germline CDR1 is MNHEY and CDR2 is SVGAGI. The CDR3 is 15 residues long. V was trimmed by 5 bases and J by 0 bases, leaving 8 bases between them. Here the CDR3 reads CASSSQPSGANVLTF. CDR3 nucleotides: TGTGCCAGCAGTAGCCAGCCCTCTGGGGCCAACGTCCTGACTTTC.

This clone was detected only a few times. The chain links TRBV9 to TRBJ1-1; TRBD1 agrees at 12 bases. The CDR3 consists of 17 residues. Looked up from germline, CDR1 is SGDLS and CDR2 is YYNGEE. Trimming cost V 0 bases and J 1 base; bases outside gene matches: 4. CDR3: CASSVDGTGGANTEAFF. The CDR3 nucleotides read TGTGCCAGCAGCGTAGATGGGACAGGGGGCGCGAACACTGAAGCTTTCTTT.

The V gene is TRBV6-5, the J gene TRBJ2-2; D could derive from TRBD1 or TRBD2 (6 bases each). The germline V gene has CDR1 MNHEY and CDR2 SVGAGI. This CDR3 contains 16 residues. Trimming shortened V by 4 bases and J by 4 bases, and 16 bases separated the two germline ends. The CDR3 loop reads CASSLGGGTVTGELFF. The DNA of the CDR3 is TGTGCCAGCAGTTTAGGAGGGGGTACGGTCACCGGGGAGCTGTTTTTT.

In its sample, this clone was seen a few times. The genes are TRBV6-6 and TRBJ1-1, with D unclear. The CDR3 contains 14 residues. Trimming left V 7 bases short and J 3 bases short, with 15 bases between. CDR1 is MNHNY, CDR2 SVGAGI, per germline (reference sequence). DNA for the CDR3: TGTGCCAGCAAGGGAGAGGCGGCATACACTGAAGCTTTCTTT. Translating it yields CASKGEAAYTEAFF.

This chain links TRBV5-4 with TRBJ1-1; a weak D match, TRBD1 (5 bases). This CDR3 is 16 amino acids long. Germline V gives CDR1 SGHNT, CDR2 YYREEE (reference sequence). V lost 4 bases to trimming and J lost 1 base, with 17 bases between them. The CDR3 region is CASSTPGRDTNTEAFF. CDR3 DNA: TGTGCCAGCAGCACACCAGGGCGAGATACGAACACTGAAGCTTTCTTT.

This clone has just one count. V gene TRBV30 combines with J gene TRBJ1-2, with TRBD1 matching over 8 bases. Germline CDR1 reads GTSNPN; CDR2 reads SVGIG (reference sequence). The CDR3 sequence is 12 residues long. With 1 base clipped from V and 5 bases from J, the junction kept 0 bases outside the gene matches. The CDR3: CAWSGTGYGYTF. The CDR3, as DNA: TGTGCCTGGAGTGGGACAGGGTATGGCTACACCTTC.

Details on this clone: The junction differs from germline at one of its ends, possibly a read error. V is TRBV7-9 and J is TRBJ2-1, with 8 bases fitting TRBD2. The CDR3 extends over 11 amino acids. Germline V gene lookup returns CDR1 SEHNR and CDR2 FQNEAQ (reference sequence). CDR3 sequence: CASNAAGGAVF. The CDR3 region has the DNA TGTGCCAGCAATGCGGCGGGGGGAGCAGTCTTC. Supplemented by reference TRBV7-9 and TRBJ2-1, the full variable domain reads DTGVSQNPRHKITKRGQNVTFRCDPISEHNRLYWYRQTLGQGPEFLTYFQNEAQLEKSRLLSDRFSAERPKGSFSTLEIQRTEQGDSAMYLCASNAAGGAVFGPGTRLTVL.

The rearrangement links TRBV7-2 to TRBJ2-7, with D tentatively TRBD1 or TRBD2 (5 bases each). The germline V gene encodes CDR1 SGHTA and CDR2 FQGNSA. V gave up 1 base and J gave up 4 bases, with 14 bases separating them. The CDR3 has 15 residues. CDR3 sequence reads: CASSLVRDQGYEQYF. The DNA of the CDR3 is TGTGCCAGCAGCTTAGTGAGGGACCAGGGTTACGAGCAGTACTTC.